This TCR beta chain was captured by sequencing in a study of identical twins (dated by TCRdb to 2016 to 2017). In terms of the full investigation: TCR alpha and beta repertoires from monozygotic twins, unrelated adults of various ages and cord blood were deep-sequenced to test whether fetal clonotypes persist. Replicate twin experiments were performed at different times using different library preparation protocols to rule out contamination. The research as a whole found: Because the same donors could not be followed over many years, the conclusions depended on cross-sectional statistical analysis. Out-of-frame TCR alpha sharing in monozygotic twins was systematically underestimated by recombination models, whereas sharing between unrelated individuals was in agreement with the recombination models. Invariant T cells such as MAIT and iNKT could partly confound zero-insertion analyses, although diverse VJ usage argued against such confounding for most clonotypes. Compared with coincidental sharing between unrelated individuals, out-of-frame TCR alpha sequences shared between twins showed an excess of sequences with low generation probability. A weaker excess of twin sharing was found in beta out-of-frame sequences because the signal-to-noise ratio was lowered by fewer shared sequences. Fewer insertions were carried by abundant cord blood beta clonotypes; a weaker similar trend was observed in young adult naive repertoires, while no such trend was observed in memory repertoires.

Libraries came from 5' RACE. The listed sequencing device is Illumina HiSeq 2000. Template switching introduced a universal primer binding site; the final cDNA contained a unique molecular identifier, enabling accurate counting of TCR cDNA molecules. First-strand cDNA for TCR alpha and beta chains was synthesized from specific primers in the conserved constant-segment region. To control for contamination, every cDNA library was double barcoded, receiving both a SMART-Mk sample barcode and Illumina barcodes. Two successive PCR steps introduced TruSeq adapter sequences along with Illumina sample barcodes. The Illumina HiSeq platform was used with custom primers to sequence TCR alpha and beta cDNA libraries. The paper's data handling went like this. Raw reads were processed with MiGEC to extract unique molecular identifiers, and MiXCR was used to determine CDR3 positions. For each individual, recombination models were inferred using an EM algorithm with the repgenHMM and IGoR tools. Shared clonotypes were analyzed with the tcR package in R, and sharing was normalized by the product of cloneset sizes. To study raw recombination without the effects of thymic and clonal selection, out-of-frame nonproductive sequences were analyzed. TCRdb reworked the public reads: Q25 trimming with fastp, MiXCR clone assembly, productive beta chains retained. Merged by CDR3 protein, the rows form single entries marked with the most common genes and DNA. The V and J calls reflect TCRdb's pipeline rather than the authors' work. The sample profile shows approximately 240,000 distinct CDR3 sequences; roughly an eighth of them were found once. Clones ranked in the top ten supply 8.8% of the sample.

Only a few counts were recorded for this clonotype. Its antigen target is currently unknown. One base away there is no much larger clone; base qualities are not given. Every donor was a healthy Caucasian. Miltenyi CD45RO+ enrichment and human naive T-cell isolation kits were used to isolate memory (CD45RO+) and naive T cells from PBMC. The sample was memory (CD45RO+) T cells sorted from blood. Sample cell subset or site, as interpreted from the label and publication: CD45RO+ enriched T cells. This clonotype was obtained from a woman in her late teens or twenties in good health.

The CDR3 protein: CASSQDQAATNEKLFF. The nucleotides read TGTGCCAGCAGCCAAGATCAGGCAGCAACTAATGAAAAACTGTTTTTT. Recombination linked TRBV4-2 to TRBJ1-4, with no D gene named confidently. CDR1 is given as LGHNA and CDR2 as YNFKEQ, both from the germline V gene. Trimming costs V 0 bases and J 0 bases, and their ends lie 8 bases apart. From the cysteine through the phenylalanine, the CDR3 covers 16 amino acids. Kept here is only the CDR3 DNA, which spans 48 bases and is read in frame from base 1.